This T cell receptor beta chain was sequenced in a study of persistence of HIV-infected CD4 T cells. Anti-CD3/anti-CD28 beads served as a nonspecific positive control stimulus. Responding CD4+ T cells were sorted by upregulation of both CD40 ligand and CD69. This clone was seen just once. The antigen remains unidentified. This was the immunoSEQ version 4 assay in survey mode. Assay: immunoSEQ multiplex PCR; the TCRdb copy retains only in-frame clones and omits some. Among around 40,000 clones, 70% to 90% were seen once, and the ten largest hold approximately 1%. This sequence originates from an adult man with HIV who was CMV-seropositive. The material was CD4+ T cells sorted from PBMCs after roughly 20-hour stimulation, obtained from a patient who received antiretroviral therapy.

As DNA, the CDR3 is TGTGCCACTACTCAGGGCCTGGGTGGGGCCAACGTCCTGACTTTC. This codes for CATTQGLGGANVLTF. The chain is built from TRBV27 and TRBJ2-6; D possibly corresponds to TRBD1 (5 bases). Trimming pared 10 bases from V and 3 bases from J, leaving 16 bases between. The germline CDR1 and CDR2 sequences are MNHEY and SMNVEV (reference sequence). CDR3 length: 15 amino acids.